This record covers a single T cell receptor (beta chain). How the authors handled the data: Estimates of nucleated cell counts were drawn from the amplification of reference gene primers. Here immunoSEQ multiplex PCR was the method, and the copy in TCRdb shows in-frame clones only, minus some. The V and J calls and clone size are taken from that table; D and trimming were inferred from the DNA. The profile covers under 200,000 clones, with 80% to 90% appearing a single time and 0.65% to 0.95% taken by the ten largest. The germline CDR1 and CDR2 sequences are MNHEY and SMNVEV (reference sequence). The length of the CDR3 is 16 residues. V was clipped by 11 bases and J by 1 base; unmatched bases: 14. This sample is part of a study of blood T cell repertoires in COVID-19. Study in general: Samples of COVID-19 (acute and convalescent) were obtained from the United States, Italy and Spain.

The receptor's source is a woman between 65 and 79 years old with acute or convalescent COVID-19. The chain is built from TRBV27 and TRBJ1-5; 7 nucleotides align to TRBD1. Sequenced input: peripheral blood. Here the CDR3 reads CASGLEGGWSNQPQHF. The CDR3, as DNA: TGTGCCTCCGGGCTTGAAGGGGGCTGGAGCAATCAGCCCCAGCATTTT.